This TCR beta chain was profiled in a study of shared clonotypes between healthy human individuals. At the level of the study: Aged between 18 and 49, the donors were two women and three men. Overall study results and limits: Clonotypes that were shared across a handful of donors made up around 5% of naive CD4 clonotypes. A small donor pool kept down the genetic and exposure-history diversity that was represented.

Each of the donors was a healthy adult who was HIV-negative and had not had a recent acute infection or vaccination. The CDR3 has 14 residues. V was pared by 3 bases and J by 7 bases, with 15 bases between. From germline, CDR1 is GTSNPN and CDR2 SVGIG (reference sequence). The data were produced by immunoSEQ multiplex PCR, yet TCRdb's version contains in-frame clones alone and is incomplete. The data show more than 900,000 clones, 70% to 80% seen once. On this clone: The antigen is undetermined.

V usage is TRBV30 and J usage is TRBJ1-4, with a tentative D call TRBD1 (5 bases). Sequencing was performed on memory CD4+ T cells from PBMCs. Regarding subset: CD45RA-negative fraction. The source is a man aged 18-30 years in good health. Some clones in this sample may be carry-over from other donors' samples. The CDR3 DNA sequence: TGTGCCTGGAGCCCGGGACTTGGGTCTGAAAAACTGTTTTTT. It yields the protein CAWSPGLGSEKLFF.